The 14 T cell receptor beta chains reported below all come from one sample, sequenced in a study of blood T cells in healthy people across ages. With a J-beta primer mix and a sample-barcoded 5' primer, a second PCR ran about 7 to 11 cycles. MiXCR, run by TCRdb on the 5' RACE reads, gives a single entry per CDR3 protein. The sample contains around 1,000,000 distinct CDR3 sequences, roughly 24% of which appear only once. A further study also used this sample, focusing on T cells of mothers and their children.

Input material: blood. These receptors were obtained from a girl aged 2-10 years in good health.

V gene TRBV28 combines with J gene TRBJ2-7; maybe TRBD1 (6 bases). V gave up 6 bases and J gave up 3 bases, with 9 bases separating them. CDR1 is MDHEN and CDR2 is SYDVKM in the germline V gene. The CDR3 spans 12 residues. The CDR3 is CASRGQFYEQYF. The CDR3 coding sequence is TGTGCCAGCAGAGGACAGTTCTACGAGCAGTACTTC.

The V and J genes are TRBV19 and TRBJ1-2; D may be TRBD1 (5 bases). The CDR3 covers 14 residues. CDR1 and CDR2 from the germline V gene are LNHDA and SQIVND (reference sequence). V was pared by 5 bases and J by 4 bases, with 14 bases between. The chain's CDR3 is CASSPRDASYGYTF. CDR3 sequence (DNA): TGTGCCAGTAGTCCCCGGGACGCCTCCTATGGCTACACCTTC.

This chain joins TRBV27 and TRBJ2-5, with 7 nucleotides matching TRBD1. The tail of the sequence fits TRBJ2-7 better, so the J call may be wrong. Germline CDR1 MNHEY, CDR2 SMNVEV (reference sequence). The CDR3 length is 15 residues. DNA of the CDR3: TGTGCCAGCAGTTTGTCGGGACAGATCTTCTACGAGCAGTACTTC. Translated, it gives CASSLSGQIFYEQYF.

This clonotype was counted between two and nine times. This chain connects TRBV18 to TRBJ2-4; D remains unclear. This CDR3 contains 15 residues. Germline V CDR1 and CDR2: KGHSH, LQKENI. V was clipped by 6 bases and J by 3 bases, with 15 bases between them. CDR3 in amino acids: CASSPRTPFKNIQYF. CDR3 DNA sequence: TGTGCCAGCTCCCCTCGGACCCCTTTCAAAAACATTCAGTACTTC.

This clonotype was observed a few times. The genes are TRBV5-1 and TRBJ1-1; D ambiguous. From germline, CDR1 is SGHRS and CDR2 YFSETQ. Trimming cost V 0 bases and J 1 base, with 13 bases left between them. This CDR3 has 16 residues. The CDR3 here is CASSLAKARGNTEAFF. In DNA form, the CDR3 reads TGCGCCAGCAGCTTGGCTAAAGCCCGAGGGAACACTGAAGCTTTCTTT.

The chain links TRBV29-1 to TRBJ2-3, with a possible D match to TRBD1 (6 bases). V lost 4 bases and J lost 2, with 19 bases in between. The CDR3 length is 16 residues. Germline V lookup: CDR1 SQVTM, CDR2 ANQGSEA. The CDR3 bases are TGCAGCGTTGGACCCTTAGGGGGAGACCCCACAGATACGCAGTATTTT. Its translation: CSVGPLGGDPTDTQYF.

The chain couples TRBV29-1 to TRBJ2-5; tentative D call: TRBD1 (5 bases). The last part of the DNA fits TRBJ2-1 better; the J call may be wrong. Germline V lookup: CDR1 SQVTM, CDR2 ANQGSEA. The CDR3 consists of 14 residues. The CDR3: CSVEKGEAYNEQFF. The CDR3 DNA reads as TGCAGCGTTGAGAAAGGGGAAGCGTACAATGAGCAGTTCTTC.

This clonotype was picked up a small number of times. CDR3 amino acids: CASSNRVNQETQYF. CDR3 nucleotides: TGCGCCAGCAGCAACAGGGTGAACCAAGAGACCCAGTACTTC. V and J are TRBV4-1 and TRBJ2-5; maybe TRBD1 (6 bases). Trimming took off 5 bases at V and 0 bases at J, with 10 bases between the two ends. The CDR3 runs 14 residues. CDR1 and CDR2 from the germline V gene are MGHRA and YSYEKL.

The chain carries TRBV2 and TRBJ2-7; D is perhaps TRBD1 or TRBD2 (5 bases each). The V end was cut by 6 bases, the J end by 7 bases, with 19 bases between. The CDR3 totals 14 residues. The V gene's germline CDR1 is SNHLY and CDR2 FYNNEI. The CDR3: CASRGTGPLREQYF. CDR3 DNA sequence: TGTGCCAGCAGGGGGACCGGGCCCCTAAGAGAGCAGTACTTC.

This clonotype has a count of ten or more. The chain couples TRBV5-1 to TRBJ2-7; 14 positions match TRBD2. The CDR3 totals 17 residues. V lost 0 bases, J lost 5 bases, and 7 bases stayed unmatched. CDR1 and CDR2 (germline): SGHRS, YFSETQ. Here the CDR3 DNA reads TGCGCCAGCAGCTTGGGCGCTCGACTAGCGGGAGGGGACGAGCAGTACTTC. Encoded protein: CASSLGARLAGGDEQYF.

This chain connects TRBV2 to TRBJ2-1; D not certain. V was cut by 6 bases and J by 2 bases, with 5 bases left in between. This CDR3 region has 12 residues. Per germline, CDR1 SNHLY and CDR2 FYNNEI. The CDR3 DNA reads TGTGCCAGCAGGTCTCCCTACAATGAGCAGTTCTTC. Encoded protein: CASRSPYNEQFF.

The chain has TRBV29-1 and TRBJ1-1; D gene ambiguous. Germline V gene lookup returns CDR1 SQVTM and CDR2 ANQGSEA. The CDR3 runs 12 residues. Trimming left V 3 bases short and J 0 bases short, with 5 bases between. The CDR3 protein is CSVDQMNTEAFF. The CDR3 region has the DNA TGCAGCGTTGATCAAATGAACACTGAAGCTTTCTTT.

This clonotype was detected only a few times. This sequence joins TRBV5-1 and TRBJ2-7; D is uncertain. CDR1 and CDR2 (germline): SGHRS, YFSETQ. With 0 bases removed from V and 3 bases from J, the gap between germline ends came to 10 bases. The CDR3 is 14 amino acids. The CDR3 loop reads CASSLAYFGYEQYF. DNA for the CDR3: TGCGCCAGCAGCTTGGCCTACTTCGGCTACGAGCAGTACTTC.

This rearrangement joins TRBV9 to TRBJ1-5, with 8 bases identical to TRBD1. Germline V gene data show CDR1 as SGDLS and CDR2 as YYNGEE. After removal of 0 bases from V and 6 bases from J, the junction contained 2 bases not matched to a gene. The CDR3 extends over 14 amino acids. This chain's CDR3 is CASSVGQGAQPQHF. Here the CDR3 DNA reads TGTGCCAGCAGCGTAGGTCAGGGGGCTCAGCCCCAGCATTTT.